These 14 T cell receptor beta chains share one sample of origin, sequenced in a study of cytomegalovirus exposure and HLA in healthy donors. 60 Vbeta and 13 Jbeta primers were used in PCR. The repertoire was sequenced with immunoSEQ multiplex PCR; TCRdb's copy has only in-frame clones and lacks some. The sample includes approximately 150,000 clones, almost 75% seen only once; the top ten take approximately 5.1%. What was sequenced was PBMCs. The receptors shown here come from a woman under 30 in good health and CMV-seropositive.

This clone was found a few times. This chain connects TRBV7-6 to TRBJ1-2, with D unclear. CDR1 is SGHVS, CDR2 FNYEAQ, per germline. Trimming removed 6 bases at V and 5 bases at J, with 10 bases between. The CDR3 has 12 amino acids. The CDR3 region is CASSRGGYGYTF. In nucleotides, the CDR3 is TGTGCCAGCAGTCGCGGAGGATATGGCTACACCTTC.

In DNA, the CDR3 is TGTGCCAGCTCACCCTTAGGACTAGCGGGGGGGCAAAACGAGCAGTACTTC. Protein: CASSPLGLAGGQNEQYF. The chain uses TRBV18 and TRBJ2-7; TRBD2 agrees at 15 bases. The CDR3 runs to 17 residues. Germline V gene sequence: CDR1 KGHSH, CDR2 LQKENI. J was trimmed by 5 bases and V by 3 bases; bases with no gene match: 8.

This chain links TRBV19 with TRBJ1-2, with D hard to call. Trimming left V 5 bases short and J 5 bases short, with 6 bases between. The CDR3 has 11 residues. The germline gives CDR1 LNHDA, CDR2 SQIVND (reference sequence). This chain's CDR3 is CASSGGYGYTF. CDR3 DNA: TGTGCCAGTAGTGGAGGTTATGGCTACACCTTC.

The V and J genes are TRBV7-3 and TRBJ2-1; 9 nucleotides agree with TRBD2. Unmatched junction bases numbered 2, after V lost 3 bases and J lost 5 bases. Germline V CDR1 and CDR2: SGHTA, FQGTGA. This CDR3 has 14 residues. The CDR3: CASSLVAGDNEQFF. CDR3 nucleotide sequence: TGTGCCAGCAGCTTGGTAGCGGGAGACAATGAGCAGTTCTTC. Using reference TRBV7-3 and TRBJ2-1 for the parts outside the CDR3, the full variable domain is GAGVSQTPSNKVTEKGKYVELRCDPISGHTALYWYRQSLGQGPEFLIYFQGTGAADDSGLPNDRFFAVRPEGSVSTLKIQRTERGDSAVYLCASSLVAGDNEQFFGPGTRLTVL.

The chain employs TRBV2 and TRBJ1-2; D might be TRBD1 (6 bases). The CDR3 contains 13 residues. V lost 5 bases and J 5 bases, leaving 12 bases between the germline ends. The germline CDR1 and CDR2 sequences are SNHLY and FYNNEI. CDR3 sequence reads: CASSIRTDYGYTF. In DNA form, the CDR3 reads TGTGCCAGCAGTATCAGGACAGATTATGGCTACACCTTC.

The chain joins TRBV5-1 to TRBJ2-3; 11 nucleotides match TRBD2. Germline CDR1 is SGHRS and CDR2 is YFSETQ. The ends lost 3 bases at V and 5 bases at J; junction bases unmatched: 8. The CDR3 totals 16 residues. Here the CDR3 reads CASSSLTSGVRDTQYF. CDR3 DNA sequence: TGCGCCAGCAGCTCGCTGACTAGCGGGGTTAGAGATACGCAGTATTTT.

This clone was seen only a few times. This sequence joins TRBV25-1 and TRBJ1-2; D possibly corresponds to TRBD1 (5 bases). CDR3 size: 11 residues. With 8 bases removed from V and 8 bases from J, the gap between germline ends came to 12 bases. Germline V CDR1 and CDR2: MGHDK, SYGVNS. CDR3 residues: CASGRGTGYTF. In nucleotides, the CDR3 is TGTGCCAGCGGGAGGGGAACGGGCTACACCTTC.

V is TRBV5-1 and J is TRBJ1-2; TRBD1 aligns across 8 bases. V lost 4 bases and J lost 2; bases outside the gene matches: 13. Germline V CDR1 and CDR2: SGHRS, YFSETQ. CDR3 length: 17 amino acids. Here the CDR3 DNA reads TGCGCCAGCAGCAGCCCGGGACAGGTTCGAAAAAACTATGGCTACACCTTC. It translates to CASSSPGQVRKNYGYTF.

CDR3 coding DNA: TGTGCCAGCAGGGACCGACGGGAGTACGAGCAGTACTTC. It is translated as CASRDRREYEQYF. The chain combines TRBV6-1 with TRBJ2-7, with D tentatively TRBD2 (6 bases). The CDR3 is made up of 13 amino acids. Germline CDR1 and CDR2: MNHNS and SASEGT. V was clipped by 6 bases and J by 4 bases, with 13 bases between them.

The rearrangement uses TRBV5-1 and TRBJ2-3, with D perhaps matching TRBD1 (6 bases). The CDR3 is made up of 14 amino acids. The germline V gene has CDR1 SGHRS and CDR2 YFSETQ. The V end was cut by 3 bases, the J end by 2 bases, with 10 bases between. For the CDR3, the DNA is TGCGCCAGCAGCTCTTGGGACATCACAGATACGCAGTATTTT. It yields the protein CASSSWDITDTQYF.

This chain links TRBV2 with TRBJ1-5; weak D call: TRBD1 (5 bases). The CDR3 runs to 14 residues. Germline lookup yields CDR1 SNHLY and CDR2 FYNNEI. Trimming pared 4 bases from V and 1 base from J, leaving 8 bases between. The CDR3 DNA sequence: TGTGCCAGCAGTGGGTCAGGGAGCAATCAGCCCCAGCATTTT. Translation gives CASSGSGSNQPQHF.

This clone is a singleton in its sample. This chain uses TRBV28 with TRBJ1-2, with TRBD1 identical over 8 bases. The CDR3 is made up of 14 amino acids. V shed 2 bases, J shed 12 bases, and the junction held 11 bases outside the gene matches. Germline lookup yields CDR1 MDHEN and CDR2 SYDVKM. CDR3 protein: CASSLAQGAVLDTF. As DNA, the CDR3 is TGTGCCAGCAGTTTAGCGCAGGGGGCTGTGTTAGACACCTTC.

The chain joins TRBV4-3 to TRBJ2-1, with 7 bases fitting TRBD1. Trimming took 3 bases from V and 2 from J; bases not matched to a gene: 4. The CDR3 is made up of 15 amino acids. Germline lookup yields CDR1 LGHNA and CDR2 YSLEER. CDR3 loop: CASSQGQWAYNEQFF. CDR3 bases: TGCGCCAGCAGCCAGGGACAGTGGGCCTACAATGAGCAGTTCTTC.

The rearrangement uses TRBV27 and TRBJ2-7; D unclear. The CDR3 runs to 14 residues. The ends were cut back, 5 bases at V and 4 bases at J, with 15 bases in the middle. Germline assignment: CDR1 MNHEY and CDR2 SMNVEV (reference sequence). For the CDR3, the DNA is TGTGCCAGCAGTCTCCGTTGGCAGACTTACGAGCAGTACTTC. Its translation is CASSLRWQTYEQYF.